These 10 T cell receptor beta chains came from one sample sequenced in a study of T cell clusters in autoimmune cytopenias. TRB was amplified by touch-down multiplex PCR, primer pools A and B combined. TCRdb reprocessed the multiplex PCR reads, keeping one entry per CDR3 protein, no DNA. The listing records about 710 distinct CDR3 sequences. Roughly 38,000 genome equivalents of blood DNA were amplified for TRB. The sample was also linked to a second study, of T cell repertoires in aging, cancer and after chemotherapy.

Sequenced input: peripheral blood. These receptors all come from a human donor with an autoimmune cytopenia or autoimmune hepatitis (not recorded which).

This clonotype ranks as medium-sized in terms of frequency. V gene TRBV5-6 combines with J gene TRBJ1-1. Germline loops: CDR1 SGHDT, CDR2 YYEEEE. The CDR3 extends over 16 amino acids. The CDR3 region is CASSGRGAGLNTEAFF.

By frequency, this clonotype is medium-sized. The rearrangement links TRBV6-5 to TRBJ2-4; TCRdb's D gene call, TRBD2, goes unchecked for lack of DNA. Germline values: CDR1 MNHEY, CDR2 SVGAGI. The CDR3 consists of 16 residues. This chain's CDR3 is CASSYLAVRAKNIQYF.

This clonotype registers medium-sized by frequency. The chain employs TRBV20-1 and TRBJ2-5; TCRdb proposes TRBD1, but this gene call is untestable without DNA. The germline CDR1 and CDR2 sequences are DFQATT and SNEGSKA (reference sequence). CDR3 size: 14 residues. CDR3: CSAKQTGGLETQYF.

This clonotype ranks as medium-sized in terms of frequency. This rearrangement joins TRBV5-4 to TRBJ2-2; absent DNA, TCRdb's TRBD2 call cannot be checked. Looked up from germline, CDR1 is SGHNT and CDR2 is YYREEE (reference sequence). This CDR3 is 15 amino acids long. The CDR3 here is CASSLDGTNTGELFF.

This clonotype ranks as medium-sized in terms of frequency. The chain carries TRBV6-6 and TRBJ2-3; the TRBD1 assignment by TCRdb is unverifiable without DNA. CDR1 and CDR2 from the germline V gene are MNHNY and SVGAGI (reference sequence). The CDR3 length is 18 residues. The CDR3 sequence: CASSYTLQGAWVTDTQYF.

The rearrangement uses TRBV4-1 and TRBJ2-5. The CDR3 loop spans 17 amino acids. Germline CDR1 reads MGHRA; CDR2 reads YSYEKL. CDR3 protein: CASSQVASNLNQETQYF.

J is TRBJ2-7 and V is TRBV14; as DNA is missing, the TRBD1 call by TCRdb cannot be tested. CDR1 is SGHDN, CDR2 FVKESK, per germline. The CDR3 is 16 amino acids. The CDR3 here is CASSQESWTGAYEQYF.

The gene calls are TRBV29-1 and TRBJ2-7; the D gene TCRdb calls, TRBD2, cannot be checked with no DNA. Germline assignment: CDR1 SQVTM and CDR2 ANQGSEA. There are 14 residues in the CDR3. CDR3 sequence reads: CSVEPGTSRYPQYF.

J is TRBJ1-1 and V is TRBV5-1. Germline CDR1 is SGHRS and CDR2 is YFSETQ. The CDR3 has 16 residues. The CDR3 spells CASSFGSAGGNTEAFF.

This chain uses TRBV5-6 with TRBJ2-7; no DNA is available, so the TRBD2 call from TCRdb remains unchecked. Germline V lookup: CDR1 SGHDT, CDR2 YYEEEE. The CDR3 loop spans 14 amino acids. CDR3 sequence reads: CATAGLAGSYEQYF.